This T cell receptor (beta chain) came from a study of blood T cells in healthy people across ages. The wider study: The capture of about one barcoded beta molecule per two T cells was achieved by template switching.

It was with a sample-barcoded 5' primer and a J-beta primer mix that a second PCR of about 7 to 12 cycles was run. TCRdb reprocessed the 5' RACE reads with MiXCR, giving one entry per CDR3 protein. The sample holds some 850,000 distinct CDR3 sequences, roughly 25% seen once. Regarding this clonotype: Its cognate antigen is unknown.

Study-wide results and caveats: Expanded clonotype changes were possibly confounded by unknown donor CMV status.

All donors came from Russia, were Caucasian and healthy, and spanned ages about 6 to 95. These records were also assigned to another study, of T cells of mothers and their children.

The source is a boy aged 5-17 years in good health. Sequencing used blood.

CDR3 in DNA: TGTGCCAGCAGCGCCGTGCGGGGACCCCTGGAGCAGTACTTC. It is translated as CASSAVRGPLEQYF. This rearrangement joins TRBV2 to TRBJ2-7; perhaps TRBD2 as D (6 bases). This CDR3 spans 14 amino acids. Germline V gene sequence: CDR1 SNHLY, CDR2 FYNNEI. Trimming shortened V by 6 bases and J by 7 bases, and 19 bases separated the two germline ends.